This TCR beta chain was documented in a study of CD8+ T cells in alopecia areata. This clone turned up a few times. Sequencing used cDNA as its template, made by extracting RNA and reverse transcribing it. Here immunoSEQ multiplex PCR was the method, and the copy in TCRdb shows in-frame clones only, minus some. The sample includes about 150,000 clones, around 58% seen only once; the top ten take 5% to 7.5%. Alopecia areata patients provided lesional scalp punch biopsies and peripheral blood. Germline lookup yields CDR1 LNHDA and CDR2 SQIVND (reference sequence). The length of the CDR3 is 15 residues. The V gene lost 7 bases and the J gene lost 3 bases, with 18 bases spanning the gap.

The clonotype originates from a human donor with alopecia areata. The chain is built from TRBV19 and TRBJ1-1; possible D gene TRBD1, 6 bases. This material consisted of CD4+ T cells sorted from blood, taken at week 0. CDR3 DNA: TGTGCCAGTATTAGAAAGGGCAGGACAGACACTGAAGCTTTCTTT. This translates into CASIRKGRTDTEAFF.